Below, one TCR beta chain is given with its context. Compared with the rest of its sample, this clone is medium-sized (0.01 to 0.1%). Its antigen target is currently unknown. The input lacks base qualities; no much larger clone sits a single base away. No patient had received any treatment before thyroid surgery. Patient clinical samples collected from about 2011 to 2019 were retrospectively analysed using T-cell receptor beta sequencing. V ends up 1 base short and J 3 bases short, with an unmatched junction base count of 2. From cysteine to phenylalanine, the CDR3 is 15 amino acids long. Here the CDR3 DNA is all that survives: 45 bases in frame from base 1. For CDR1 and CDR2, the germline V gene lists SGHVS and FQNEAQ. The library relied on PCR. Sequencing instrument: Illumina HiSeq 4000. High-throughput sequencing was used to profile the TCR beta-chain CDR3 region of every patient. In the authors' own workflow: A classifier to discriminate distant-metastatic papillary thyroid cancer patients was built from CDR3 differences across clinicopathological groups. Repertoire diversity was assessed with the Shannon index, and tumor-blood repertoire similarity with the Morisita-Horn index. Through fastp at Q25 and MiXCR, TCRdb rebuilt clones from the public reads, retaining in-frame beta chains. None of the V and J calls come from the authors' own analysis; TCRdb made them. The table for this sample lists about 15,000 clones; under 25% of them were counted only once. The ten largest account for 8.4% of the sample.

The data belong to a study of metastatic and nonmetastatic thyroid tumors (TCRdb year 2020). Context from the whole study: For patients with malignant and with benign thyroid disease, the researchers compared repertoires between peripheral blood samples and tumor or nodule tissue samples.

The study at large found these results: In both blood and tumor samples, malignant tumors were reported to have significantly higher TCR beta diversity than benign nodules.

This TCR derives from a female donor with papillary thyroid cancer or a benign thyroid nodule (not recorded which). Some clones in this sample may be carry-over from other donors' samples. The source material was tumor tissue. This chain is built from TRBV7-8 and TRBJ1-2, with 10 bases in between that match TRBD1. The nucleotides read TGTGCCAGCAGCTTAGGGACAGGGGGTCACTATGGCTACACCTTC. Its protein reads: CASSLGTGGHYGYTF.